This entry is about one T cell receptor (beta chain). Trimming at V came to 2 bases and at J to 8 bases, leaving 6 bases not matched to a gene. The germline gives CDR1 SGHTA, CDR2 FQGNSA. This CDR3 is built from 15 residues. The data belong to a study of PD-L1 blockade in urothelial cancer. Profiled with immunoSEQ multiplex PCR; TCRdb holds only in-frame clones, not every one. The sample yields about 30,000 clones, about 90% seen once. The source material was PBMCs, sampled around atezolizumab (anti-PD-L1) treatment. This chain connects TRBV7-2 to TRBJ1-2; 12 bases are shared with TRBD1. The sequence derives from a man aged 45 to 65 with urothelial cancer. The CDR3 sequence is CASSLIGTGGGGYTF. The DNA for the CDR3 is TGTGCCAGCAGCTTAATTGGGACAGGGGGCGGGGGCTACACCTTC.